This record concerns one T cell receptor beta chain sequence. Original data processing: Cell counts per sample came from amplifying reference gene primers. Generated by immunoSEQ multiplex PCR, the TCRdb table keeps only in-frame clones and is missing some. The V and J calls and the clone size are those of that table, but D and trimming were determined from the DNA. The sample carries around 200,000 clones, 89% recorded once. V was pared by 0 bases and J by 2 bases, with 13 bases between. The CDR3 is 16 residues long. Germline V lookup: CDR1 SGHRS, CDR2 YFSETQ. Cohort allocation depended upon clinical history that participants reported. The data are from a study of blood T cell repertoires in COVID-19. About the research overall: Donors in the United States, Italy and Spain gave samples during acute or convalescent COVID-19. In each case, the material was cDNA or gDNA derived from T cells, B-cell-depleted T cells, or PBMCs.

The sample comprised PBMCs or T cells enriched from blood (not recorded which). The TCR originated in a woman in her thirties or forties with acute COVID-19. V and J are TRBV5-1 and TRBJ2-3; tentative D call: TRBD2 (5 bases). In DNA, the CDR3 is TGCGCCAGCAGCTTGGGAGGGCCGGGTTACACAGATACGCAGTATTTT. Residues: CASSLGGPGYTDTQYF.